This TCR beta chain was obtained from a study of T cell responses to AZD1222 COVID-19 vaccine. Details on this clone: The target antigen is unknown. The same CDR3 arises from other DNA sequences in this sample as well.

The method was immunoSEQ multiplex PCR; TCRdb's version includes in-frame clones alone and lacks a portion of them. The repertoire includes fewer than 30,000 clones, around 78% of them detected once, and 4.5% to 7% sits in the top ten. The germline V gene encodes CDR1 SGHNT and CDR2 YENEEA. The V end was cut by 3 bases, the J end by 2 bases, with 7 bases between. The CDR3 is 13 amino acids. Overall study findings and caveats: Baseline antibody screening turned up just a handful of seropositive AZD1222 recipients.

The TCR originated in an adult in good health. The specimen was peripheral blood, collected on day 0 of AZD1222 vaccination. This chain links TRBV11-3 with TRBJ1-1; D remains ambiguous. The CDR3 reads CASSLETNTEAFF. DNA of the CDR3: TGTGCCAGCAGCTTGGAAACTAACACTGAAGCTTTCTTT.